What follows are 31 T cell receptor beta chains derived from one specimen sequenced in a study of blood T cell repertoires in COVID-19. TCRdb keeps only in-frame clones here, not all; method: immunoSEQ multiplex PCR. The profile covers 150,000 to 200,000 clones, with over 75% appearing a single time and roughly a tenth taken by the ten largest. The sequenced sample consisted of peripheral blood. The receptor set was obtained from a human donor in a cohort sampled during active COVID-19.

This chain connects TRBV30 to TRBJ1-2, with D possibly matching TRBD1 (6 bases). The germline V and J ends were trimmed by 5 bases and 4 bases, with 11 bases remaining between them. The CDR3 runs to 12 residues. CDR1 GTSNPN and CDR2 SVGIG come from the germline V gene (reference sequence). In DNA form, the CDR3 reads TGTGCCTGGGCCACAGGGAGCTATGGCTACACCTTC. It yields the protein CAWATGSYGYTF.

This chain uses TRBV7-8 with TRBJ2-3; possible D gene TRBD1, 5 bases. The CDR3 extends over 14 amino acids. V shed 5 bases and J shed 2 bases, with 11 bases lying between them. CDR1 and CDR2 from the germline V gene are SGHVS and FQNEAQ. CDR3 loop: CASSNKGPTDTQYF. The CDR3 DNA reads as TGTGCCAGCAGCAACAAGGGGCCCACAGATACGCAGTATTTT.

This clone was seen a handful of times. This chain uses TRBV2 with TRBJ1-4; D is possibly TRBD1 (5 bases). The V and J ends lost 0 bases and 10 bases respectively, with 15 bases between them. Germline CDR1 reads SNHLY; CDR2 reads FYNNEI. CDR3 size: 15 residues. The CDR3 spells CASSEALGGIGKLFF. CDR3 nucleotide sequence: TGTGCCAGCAGTGAAGCGCTCGGGGGTATAGGAAAACTGTTTTTT. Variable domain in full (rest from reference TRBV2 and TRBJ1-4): EPEVTQTPSHQVTQMGQEVILRCVPISNHLYFYWYRQILGQKVEFLVSFYNNEISEKSEIFDDQFSVERPDGSNFTLKIRSTKLEDSAMYFCASSEALGGIGKLFFGSGTQLSVL.

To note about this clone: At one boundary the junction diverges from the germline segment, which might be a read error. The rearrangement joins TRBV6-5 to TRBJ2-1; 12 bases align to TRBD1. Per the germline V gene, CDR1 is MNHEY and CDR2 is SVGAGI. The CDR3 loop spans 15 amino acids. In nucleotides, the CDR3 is TGTGCCAGCAGTTCTCAGAAACCGGGACAGGGGGCTAAGGTCTTC. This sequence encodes CASSSQKPGQGAKVF.

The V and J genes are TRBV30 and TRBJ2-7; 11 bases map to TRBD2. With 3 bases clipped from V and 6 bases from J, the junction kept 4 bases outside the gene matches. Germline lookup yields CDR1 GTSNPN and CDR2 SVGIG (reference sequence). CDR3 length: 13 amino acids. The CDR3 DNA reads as TGTGCCTGGAGGCTAGCGGGAGGAGCCGAGCAGTACTTC. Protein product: CAWRLAGGAEQYF.

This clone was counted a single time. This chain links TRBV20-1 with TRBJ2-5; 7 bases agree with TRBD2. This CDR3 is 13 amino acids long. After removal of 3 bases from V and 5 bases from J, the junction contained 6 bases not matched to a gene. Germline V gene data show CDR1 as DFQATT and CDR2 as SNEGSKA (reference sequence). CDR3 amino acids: CSASPGRDETQYF. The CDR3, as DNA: TGCAGTGCTAGTCCGGGGAGGGACGAGACCCAGTACTTC.

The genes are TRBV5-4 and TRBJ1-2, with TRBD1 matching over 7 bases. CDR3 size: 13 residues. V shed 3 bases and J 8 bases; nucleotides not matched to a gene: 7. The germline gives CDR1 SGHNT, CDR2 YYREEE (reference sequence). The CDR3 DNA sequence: TGTGCCAGCAGCTCGGGACAGAAGTTGGGCTACACCTTC. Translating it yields CASSSGQKLGYTF. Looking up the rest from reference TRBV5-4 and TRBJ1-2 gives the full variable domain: ETGVTQSPTHLIKTRGQQVTLRCSSQSGHNTVSWYQQALGQGPQFIFQYYREEENGRGNFPPRFSGLQFPNYSSELNVNALELDDSALYLCASSSGQKLGYTFGSGTRLTVV.

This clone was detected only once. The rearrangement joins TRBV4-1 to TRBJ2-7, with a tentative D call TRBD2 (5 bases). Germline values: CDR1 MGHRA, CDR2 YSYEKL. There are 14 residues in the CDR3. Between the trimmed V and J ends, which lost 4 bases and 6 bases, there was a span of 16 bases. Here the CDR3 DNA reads TGCGCCAGCAGCCCCTCAGCGCCTGCGGGCGAGCAGTACTTC. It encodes CASSPSAPAGEQYF.

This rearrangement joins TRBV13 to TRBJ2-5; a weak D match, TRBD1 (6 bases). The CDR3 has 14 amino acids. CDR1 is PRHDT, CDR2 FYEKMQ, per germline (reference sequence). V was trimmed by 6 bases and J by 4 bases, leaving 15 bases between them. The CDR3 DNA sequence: TGTGCCAGCAGGCCGACAGGATTAGGAGAGACCCAGTACTTC. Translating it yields CASRPTGLGETQYF. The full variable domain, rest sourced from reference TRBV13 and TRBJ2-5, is AAGVIQSPRHLIKEKRETATLKCYPIPRHDTVYWYQQGPGQDPQFLISFYEKMQSDKGSIPDRFSAQQFSDYHSELNMSSLELGDSALYFCASRPTGLGETQYFGPGTRLLVL.

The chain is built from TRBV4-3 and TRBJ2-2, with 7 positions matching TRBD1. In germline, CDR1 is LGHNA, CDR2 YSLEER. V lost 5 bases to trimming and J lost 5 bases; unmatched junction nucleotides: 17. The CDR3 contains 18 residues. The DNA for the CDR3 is TGCGCCAGCAGCTCCAGGGGGTACAGGGTAAAAGGAACCGGGGAGCTGTTTTTT. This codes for CASSSRGYRVKGTGELFF.

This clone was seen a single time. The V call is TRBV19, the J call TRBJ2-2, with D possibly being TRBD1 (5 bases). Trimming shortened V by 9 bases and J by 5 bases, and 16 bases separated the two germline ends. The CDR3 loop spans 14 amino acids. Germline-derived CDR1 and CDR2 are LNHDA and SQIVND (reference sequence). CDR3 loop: CASQRQSLTGELFF. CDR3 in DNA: TGTGCCAGCCAACGACAGAGCCTGACCGGGGAGCTGTTTTTT.

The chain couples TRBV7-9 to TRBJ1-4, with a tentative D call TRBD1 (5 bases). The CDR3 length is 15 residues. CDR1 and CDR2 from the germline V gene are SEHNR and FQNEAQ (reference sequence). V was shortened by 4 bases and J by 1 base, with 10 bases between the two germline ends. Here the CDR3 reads CASSSPGGTNEKLFF. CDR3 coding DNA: TGTGCCAGCAGCTCACCCGGGGGAACTAATGAAAAACTGTTTTTT.

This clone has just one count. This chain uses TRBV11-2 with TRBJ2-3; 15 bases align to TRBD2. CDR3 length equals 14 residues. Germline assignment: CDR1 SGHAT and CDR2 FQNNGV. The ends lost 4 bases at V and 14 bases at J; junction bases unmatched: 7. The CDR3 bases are TGTGCCAGCAGCTCACCGGGACTAGCGGGGGGAAGGTATTTT. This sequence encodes CASSSPGLAGGRYF. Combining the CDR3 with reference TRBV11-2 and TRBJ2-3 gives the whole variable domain EAGVAQSPRYKIIEKRQSVAFWCNPISGHATLYWYQQILGQGPKLLIQFQNNGVVDDSQLPKDRFSAERLKGVDSTLKIQPAKLEDSAVYLCASSSPGLAGGRYFGPGTRLTVL.

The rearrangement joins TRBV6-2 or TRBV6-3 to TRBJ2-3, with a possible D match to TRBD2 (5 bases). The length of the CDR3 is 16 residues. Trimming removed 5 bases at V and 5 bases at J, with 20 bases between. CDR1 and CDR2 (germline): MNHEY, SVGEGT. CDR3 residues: CASSTLARELRDTQYF. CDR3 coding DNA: TGTGCCAGCAGTACTTTAGCTAGGGAGCTGAGAGATACGCAGTATTTT.

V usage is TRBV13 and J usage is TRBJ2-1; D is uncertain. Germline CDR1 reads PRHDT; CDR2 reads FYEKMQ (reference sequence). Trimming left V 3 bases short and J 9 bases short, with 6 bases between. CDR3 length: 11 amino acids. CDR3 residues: CASSFSPEQFF. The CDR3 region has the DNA TGTGCCAGCAGCTTTAGCCCTGAGCAGTTCTTC. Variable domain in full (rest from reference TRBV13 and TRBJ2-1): AAGVIQSPRHLIKEKRETATLKCYPIPRHDTVYWYQQGPGQDPQFLISFYEKMQSDKGSIPDRFSAQQFSDYHSELNMSSLELGDSALYFCASSFSPEQFFGPGTRLTVL.

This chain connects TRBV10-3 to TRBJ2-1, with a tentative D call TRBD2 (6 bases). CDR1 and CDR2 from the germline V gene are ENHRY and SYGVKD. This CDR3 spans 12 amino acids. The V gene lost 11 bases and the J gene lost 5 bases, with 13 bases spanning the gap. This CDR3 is CARGRTNNEQFF. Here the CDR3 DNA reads TGTGCCCGGGGCAGGACTAACAATGAGCAGTTCTTC.

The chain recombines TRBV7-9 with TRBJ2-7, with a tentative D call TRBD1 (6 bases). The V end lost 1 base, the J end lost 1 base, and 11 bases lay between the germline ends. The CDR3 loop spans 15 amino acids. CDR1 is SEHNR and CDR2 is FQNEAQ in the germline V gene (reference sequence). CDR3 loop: CASSLVGRGSYEQYF. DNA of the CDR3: TGTGCCAGCAGCTTAGTGGGCAGGGGATCCTACGAGCAGTACTTC. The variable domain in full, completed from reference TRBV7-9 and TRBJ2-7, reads DTGVSQNPRHKITKRGQNVTFRCDPISEHNRLYWYRQTLGQGPEFLTYFQNEAQLEKSRLLSDRFSAERPKGSFSTLEIQRTEQGDSAMYLCASSLVGRGSYEQYFGPGTRLTVT.

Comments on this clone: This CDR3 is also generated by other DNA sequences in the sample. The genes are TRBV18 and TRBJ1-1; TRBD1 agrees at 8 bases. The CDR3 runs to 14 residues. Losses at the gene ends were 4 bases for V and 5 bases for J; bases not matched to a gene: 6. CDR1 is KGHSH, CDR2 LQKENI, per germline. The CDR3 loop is CASSQTGGGTEAFF. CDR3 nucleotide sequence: TGTGCCAGCTCACAAACAGGGGGGGGTACTGAAGCTTTCTTT.

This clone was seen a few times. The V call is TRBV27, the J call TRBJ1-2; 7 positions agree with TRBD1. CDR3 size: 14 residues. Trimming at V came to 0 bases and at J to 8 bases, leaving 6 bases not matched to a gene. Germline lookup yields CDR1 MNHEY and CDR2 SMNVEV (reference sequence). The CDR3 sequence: CASSLSTMTGGYTF. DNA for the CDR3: TGTGCCAGCAGTTTATCTACTATGACAGGGGGCTACACCTTC.

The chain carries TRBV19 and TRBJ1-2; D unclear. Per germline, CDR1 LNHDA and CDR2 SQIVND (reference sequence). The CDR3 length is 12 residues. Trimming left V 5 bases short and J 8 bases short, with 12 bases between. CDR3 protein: CASSFNLEGYTF. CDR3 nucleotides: TGTGCCAGTAGTTTTAATTTAGAGGGCTACACCTTC.

This chain's CDR3 is CASSLFRDRGGSPLHF. CDR3 DNA sequence: TGTGCCAGCAGTTTATTCCGGGACAGGGGTGGTTCACCCCTCCACTTT. The chain uses TRBV6-5 and TRBJ1-6; 10 positions agree with TRBD1. Unmatched junction bases numbered 9, after V lost 4 bases and J lost 9 bases. This CDR3 has 16 amino acids. In germline, CDR1 is MNHEY, CDR2 SVGAGI.

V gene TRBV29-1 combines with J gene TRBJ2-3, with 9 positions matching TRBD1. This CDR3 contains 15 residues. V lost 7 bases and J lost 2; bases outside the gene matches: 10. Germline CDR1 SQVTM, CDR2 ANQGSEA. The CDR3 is CSAMSGQGLTDTQYF. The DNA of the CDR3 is TGCAGCGCTATGTCGGGACAGGGCCTCACAGATACGCAGTATTTT.

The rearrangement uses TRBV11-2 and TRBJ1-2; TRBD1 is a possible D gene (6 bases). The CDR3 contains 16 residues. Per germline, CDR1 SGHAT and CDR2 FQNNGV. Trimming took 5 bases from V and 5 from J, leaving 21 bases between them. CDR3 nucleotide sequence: TGTGCCAGCAGCCACATCGGGAAAGCGAGGGGGTATGGCTACACCTTC. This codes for CASSHIGKARGYGYTF. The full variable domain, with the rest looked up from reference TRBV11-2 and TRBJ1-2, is EAGVAQSPRYKIIEKRQSVAFWCNPISGHATLYWYQQILGQGPKLLIQFQNNGVVDDSQLPKDRFSAERLKGVDSTLKIQPAKLEDSAVYLCASSHIGKARGYGYTFGSGTRLTVV.

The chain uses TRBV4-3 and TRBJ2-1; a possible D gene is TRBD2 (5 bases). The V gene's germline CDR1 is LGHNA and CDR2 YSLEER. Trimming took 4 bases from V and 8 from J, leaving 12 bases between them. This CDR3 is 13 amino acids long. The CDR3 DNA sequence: TGCGCCAGCAGCCTTATCCCCGGGGATGAGCAGTTCTTC. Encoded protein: CASSLIPGDEQFF.

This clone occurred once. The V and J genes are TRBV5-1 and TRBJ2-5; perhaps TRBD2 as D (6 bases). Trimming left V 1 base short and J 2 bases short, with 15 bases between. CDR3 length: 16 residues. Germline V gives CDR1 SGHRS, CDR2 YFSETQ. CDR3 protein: CASSLLPSEWQETQYF. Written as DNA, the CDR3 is TGCGCCAGCAGCTTGCTGCCTAGCGAATGGCAAGAGACCCAGTACTTC. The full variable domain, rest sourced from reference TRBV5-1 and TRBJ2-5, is KAGVTQTPRYLIKTRGQQVTLSCSPISGHRSVSWYQQTPGQGLQFLFEYFSETQRNKGNFPGRFSGRQFSNSRSEMNVSTLELGDSALYLCASSLLPSEWQETQYFGPGTRLLVL.

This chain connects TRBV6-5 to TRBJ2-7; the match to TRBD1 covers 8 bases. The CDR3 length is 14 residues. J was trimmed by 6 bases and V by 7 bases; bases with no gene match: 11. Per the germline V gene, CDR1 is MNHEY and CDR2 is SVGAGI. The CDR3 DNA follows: TGTGCCAGCACCCCGGACAGGGTACGAGCCGAGCAGTACTTC. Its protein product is CASTPDRVRAEQYF.

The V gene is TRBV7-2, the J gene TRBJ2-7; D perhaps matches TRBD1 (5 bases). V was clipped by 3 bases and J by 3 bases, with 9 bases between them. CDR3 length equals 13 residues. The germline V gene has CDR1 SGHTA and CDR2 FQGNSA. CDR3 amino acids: CASSFPDSYEQYF. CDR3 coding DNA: TGTGCCAGCAGCTTTCCTGACAGCTACGAGCAGTACTTC.

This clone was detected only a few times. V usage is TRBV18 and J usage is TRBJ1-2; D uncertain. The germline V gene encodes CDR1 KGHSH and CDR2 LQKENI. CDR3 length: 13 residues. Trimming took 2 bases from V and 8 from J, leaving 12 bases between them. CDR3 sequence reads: CASSPTDYGGYTF. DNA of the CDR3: TGTGCCAGCTCACCAACGGATTACGGGGGCTACACCTTC.

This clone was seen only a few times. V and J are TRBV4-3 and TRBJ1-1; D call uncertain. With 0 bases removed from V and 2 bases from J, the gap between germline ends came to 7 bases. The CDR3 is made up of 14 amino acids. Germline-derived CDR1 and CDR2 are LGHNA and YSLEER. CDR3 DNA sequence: TGCGCCAGCAGCCAAGAGGGCAGAAACACTGAAGCTTTCTTT. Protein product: CASSQEGRNTEAFF.

CDR3 loop: CASSGLAGPDTQYF. For the CDR3, the DNA is TGTGCCAGCTCGGGACTAGCGGGACCAGATACGCAGTATTTT. The V and J genes are TRBV28 and TRBJ2-3, with TRBD2 matching 13 bases. V shed 8 bases, J shed 4 bases, and the junction held 3 bases outside the gene matches. Germline V gives CDR1 MDHEN, CDR2 SYDVKM. The CDR3 totals 14 residues.

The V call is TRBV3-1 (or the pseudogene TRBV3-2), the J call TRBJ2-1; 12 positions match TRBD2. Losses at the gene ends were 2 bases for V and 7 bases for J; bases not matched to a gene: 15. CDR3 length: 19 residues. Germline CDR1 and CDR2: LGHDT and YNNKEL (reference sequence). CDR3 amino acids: CASSQKVLAGGNSGNEQFF. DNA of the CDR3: TGTGCCAGCAGCCAAAAGGTACTAGCGGGGGGTAATTCGGGGAATGAGCAGTTCTTC.